The source of this T cell receptor (beta chain) is a study of blood T cells in healthy people across ages. As for the study in general: Through template switching, about one barcoded beta molecule was captured per two T cells, as measured in model experiments. Whole-study results and caveats: Donors of long life had a larger count of naive CD4+ cells and greater diversity than aged donors.

Trimming removed 3 bases at V and 6 bases at J, with 12 bases between. The CDR3 runs 14 residues. Germline V lookup: CDR1 DFQATT, CDR2 SNEGSKA (reference sequence). PCR was performed a second time for 7 to 11 cycles using a sample-barcoded 5' primer and a J-beta primer mix. TCRdb processed the 5' RACE reads anew with MiXCR; each CDR3 protein has one entry. This sample has around 670,000 distinct CDR3 sequences; roughly 31% occur once, and the top ten carry 15% to 18%. Donors gave around 10 milliliters of peripheral blood apiece. Total RNA extracted from each sample amounted to at least 6 micrograms. As to this clonotype: The antigen remains unidentified.

This receptor was taken from a woman of 80 years or more in good health. Input material: blood. The chain carries TRBV20-1 and TRBJ1-6; D possibly corresponds to TRBD1 (6 bases). The CDR3 is CSARAGTSNSPLHF. The DNA for the CDR3 is TGCAGTGCTAGGGCGGGGACAAGTAATTCACCCCTCCACTTT.